The T cell receptor beta chain described here comes from a study of blood T cells in healthy people across ages (dated by TCRdb to 2013 to 2016). Regarding the research as a whole: In model experiments, template switching captured about one uniquely barcoded TCR beta cDNA molecule for every two T cells. Two additional independent replicas of 1 million unique cDNA reads from the same blood draw were analyzed for two donors (one aged 18 to 29 and one aged 80 or older). The donors were split into four age groups: young (average about 16 years), middle-aged (over 35), aged (approximately 60) and long-lived (under 90). Age-related changes in TCR beta repertoire diversity were measured in the study by deep sequencing normalized with unique cDNA molecular identifiers. Overall study results and their limits: As age increased, observed TCR beta diversity per million T cells dropped in a roughly linear way, and a significant reduction was already evident by age approximately 40. There was a strong correlation between observed TCR beta diversity and the percentage of naive T cells measured by flow cytometry. The long-lived group showed more naive CD4+ T cells, fewer expanded clones and increased TCR diversity than the aged group, suggesting age selection. Bulk unsorted PBMC profiling prevented conclusive comparison of naive and antigen-experienced compartments. Because donor CMV infection status was unknown, age-related changes in expanded clonotypes were potentially confounded. Estimates of total diversity from one million sequenced T cells were regarded as lower bounds and underestimates.

This clonotype appeared many times. No cognate antigen has been identified for it. Within one base of it there is no much larger clone, and no base qualities were kept. V and J lose 0 bases and 4 bases, and a span of 14 bases separates them. In the germline V gene, CDR1 corresponds to LGHNA and CDR2 to YSLEER. Reading from cysteine to phenylalanine, the CDR3 counts 16 amino acids. The entry retains the CDR3 DNA only, 48 bases that are in frame from base 1. Systemically healthy Caucasian individuals from Russia, 35 to 50 in total and aged about 6 to 90 years, were included as donors. Each donor gave roughly 11 milliliters of peripheral blood, drawn into EDTA-treated Vacutainer tubes. Ficoll-Paque density-gradient centrifugation was used to isolate PBMCs, with at least 6.5 million obtained per sample. Total RNA, at least 5.5 micrograms per sample, was extracted from PBMCs with Trizol reagent. The percentages of naive CD45RAhigh/CD27high T cells were determined by flow cytometry on a PBMC aliquot from every donor.

Receptor amplification or capture employed 5' RACE. For sequencing, an Illumina HiSeq 2500 was employed. A second PCR of about 7 to 12 cycles was run with a J-beta primer mix and a sample-barcoded 5' primer. Each TCR beta cDNA molecule received a unique molecular identifier from a template-switch 5' adaptor carrying 12 random nucleotides. At least 2.5 million CDR3-containing paired-end reads were obtained from each sample. All of the RNA was converted into first-strand cDNA using the Mint cDNA synthesis kit, with a TRBC-specific oligonucleotide serving as the primer. After uracil-DNA glycosylase treatment, a first 18-cycle PCR used universal primers M1SS and BC2_uni_R on all cDNA. The paper's processing steps were these. For normalization, 1 million high-quality reads, each with a distinct molecular identifier, were randomly selected from each sample. Instead of being binned into consensus sequences, reads with shared molecular identifiers were discarded. MiTCR, with a Q25 quality threshold and the strictest error-elimination algorithm, was used for CDR3 identification, clonotype clustering and error correction. A nonparametric unseen species model using Euler transformation provided a lower-bound estimate of total TCR beta diversity. TCRdb trimmed public reads at Q25 via fastp, called clones via MiXCR and kept in-frame beta chains. Identical CDR3 protein sequences are pooled into one entry, listed with their most common genes and DNA. The V and J calls and clone size come from TCRdb's table, not from the authors' own analysis. This sample has over 450,000 distinct CDR3 sequences in its table, and around 24% of those were observed once. The ten largest clones capture approximately 10% of the sample.

The same sample was also used in a study of T cells of mothers and their children. As described in the second report: The donors were nine systemically healthy Caucasian individuals, made up of three mothers and their six children. cDNA synthesis consumed the entire amount of extracted RNA, loaded at roughly 1.5 ug RNA in each 15 ul reaction. In the second PCR, the M1S primer added sample barcodes and 2-4 random nucleotides. Each mother yielded over 8.5 million TCR beta CDR3 reads and each child 2.5 million to 3 million reads. In both related and unrelated pairs, thymic selection shapes the output of TCR recombination in a similar way, with inherited differences having only a minor effect. Normalized repertoire overlap was always found to be slightly, but never significantly, higher in related mother-child pairs than in unrelated mother-child pairs. No persistent microchimeric T cell clones were detected, at a sensitivity of 80 to 100 clones per million clonotypes. To look for features that set related mother-child pairs apart from unrelated individuals, the researchers ran deep NGS to compare the TCR beta repertoires of mothers and children. The mean age was roughly 44 +/- 4 years for the mothers and approximately 11 +/- 4 years for the children. After adapter ligation with NEBNext reagents, the libraries were sequenced on Illumina HiSeq 2000 with 100+100 nt paired-end reads. Mother and child libraries were prepared a month apart and sequenced in separate runs to prevent cross-contamination. For each donor, between roughly 500,000 and 2,200,000 distinct TCR beta clonotypes were identified. Naive TCR beta clonotypes were estimated from low-frequency clonotypes matched to each donor's FACS-determined naive share, without sorting.

The source material was blood. This sequence was found in a boy aged 10-17 years in good health. This receptor chain uses TRBV4-3 and TRBJ2-3; possibly the D gene is TRBD2, per 6 matching bases. In nucleotide form, the sequence is TGCGCCAGCAGCCAAGATCGAACGGGAGAATCAGATACGCAGTATTTT. Translated, it reads CASSQDRTGESDTQYF.